A selection of T cell receptor beta chains follows, all from one sample in a study of blood T cell repertoires in COVID-19. TCRdb keeps only in-frame clones here, not all; method: immunoSEQ multiplex PCR. The sample has 150,000 to 200,000 clones; approximately 82% are singletons. Material: peripheral blood. The receptors shown here come from a woman aged 80 or older with acute or convalescent COVID-19. Both conserved end residues are part of each CDR3. D genes are given only for firm matches. Rows may omit the clone size; those that give it use once, few, many or a size class.

>TRBV7-2|TRBJ2-3|NA|NA
TGTGCCAGCAGCGTCCCTCTAGCAACCACAGATACGCAGTATTTT
CASSVPLATTDTQYF
>TRBV19|TRBJ2-1|TRBD2|NA
TGTGCCAGTAGTGTACTAGCGGGAGTTGTCAATGAGCAGTTCTTC
CASSVLAGVVNEQFF
>TRBV5-4|TRBJ2-7|NA|few
TGTGCCAGCAGCTTGGCCGGGGACTCACGCGCACTTTACGAGCAGTACTTC
CASSLAGDSRALYEQYF
>TRBV7-8|TRBJ1-2|NA|NA
TGTGCCAGCAGCCTCTCGGGGATGAACTATGGCTACACCTTC
CASSLSGMNYGYTF
>TRBV6-5|TRBJ1-5|TRBD1|NA
TGTGCCAGCATACAAGGGGGCAGACAGCCCCAGCATTTT
CASIQGGRQPQHF
>TRBV12-3/TRBV12-4|TRBJ2-7|NA|NA
TGTGCCAGCCGGGGGACTGGCGAGCAGTACTTC
CASRGTGEQYF
>TRBV6-2/TRBV6-3|TRBJ2-7|NA|NA
TGTGCCAGCAGCCCGTTAACAAGTGTTCTCAACGAGCAGTACTTC
CASSPLTSVLNEQYF
>TRBV3-1/TRBV3-2|TRBJ1-5|NA|NA
TGTGCCAGCAGCCAGGGGGCCAATCAGCCCCAGCATTTT
CASSQGANQPQHF
>TRBV19|TRBJ2-2|TRBD1|NA
TGTGCCAGTACCTTCACAGGGGGGCGAGCCGGGGAGCTGTTTTTT
CASTFTGGRAGELFF
>TRBV6-5|TRBJ1-2|NA|once
TGTGCCAGCAGTTCGAACGGGGGGTATGGCTACACCTTC
CASSSNGGYGYTF
>TRBV6-6|TRBJ2-5|NA|NA
TGTGCCAGCAGTCAGTTACTCGGTATGGAGACCCAGTACTTC
CASSQLLGMETQYF
>TRBV7-2|TRBJ1-6|TRBD1|NA
TGTGCCAGCAGCTTGGGGACAGTAAATTCACCCCTCCACTTT
CASSLGTVNSPLHF
>TRBV27|TRBJ2-1|TRBD2|NA
TGTGCCAGCACCCCTGGGTCTAGCGGGAGCCGTGAGCAGTTCTTC
CASTPGSSGSREQFF
>TRBV23-1|TRBJ2-1|TRBD2|NA
TGCGCCAGCAGTCTGCCCCGGTGGGGCGGGAGTTTTGAGCAGTTCTTC
CASSLPRWGGSFEQFF
>TRBV5-4|TRBJ2-7|TRBD1|NA
TGTGCCAGCAGCTTGGAAGGGGGCTTCTCCTACGAGCAGTACTTC
CASSLEGGFSYEQYF
>TRBV27|TRBJ2-1|TRBD2|NA
TGTGCCAGCAGTACTCTTAGGGGCGGGAGTATGAATGAGCAGTTCTTC
CASSTLRGGSMNEQFF
>TRBV27|TRBJ2-3|NA|NA
TGTGCCAGCAGCCCAACTAGCTGGAGTACAGATACGCAGTATTTT
CASSPTSWSTDTQYF
>TRBV3-1/TRBV3-2|TRBJ2-7|NA|NA
TGTGCCAGCAGCCAAGATGGGCGACGGCAGTACTTC
CASSQDGRRQYF
>TRBV4-3|TRBJ1-5|NA|NA
TGCGCCAGCAGCCAAGGCAGCGACAGCAATCAGCCCCAGCATTTT
CASSQGSDSNQPQHF
>TRBV29-1|TRBJ2-5|TRBD1|NA
TGCAGCGTTGAAGTCCAGGGGGCTGGAGATGAGACCCAGTACTTC
CSVEVQGAGDETQYF
>TRBV5-1|TRBJ2-3|NA|once
TGCGCCAGCAGAGGGGAGGGGACATACACAGATACGCAGTATTTT
CASRGEGTYTDTQYF
>TRBV7-9|TRBJ2-1|TRBD2|NA
TGTGCCAGCAGGGAGCCGGGACTAGCGGGAGGTTACCCTAATGAGCAGTTCTTC
CASREPGLAGGYPNEQFF
>TRBV18|TRBJ2-2|NA|NA
TGTGCCAGCTTTACAGGCACCGGGGAGCTGTTTTTT
CASFTGTGELFF
>TRBV27|TRBJ2-2|TRBD1|NA
TGTGCCAGCACCAAAGCAGGGGGCGATCTTGGGGAGCTGTTTTTT
CASTKAGGDLGELFF
>TRBV19|TRBJ2-7|NA|NA
TGTGCCAGTGGACTTCCAGGGGCCTACGAGCAGTACTTC
CASGLPGAYEQYF
>TRBV6-5|TRBJ2-7|TRBD1|NA
TGTGCCAGCCGACGGGACAGCTCCTACGAGCAGTACTTC
CASRRDSSYEQYF
>TRBV29-1|TRBJ1-2|NA|NA
TGCAGCGTTGATTCCCGGGGTGGCTATGGCTACACCTTC
CSVDSRGGYGYTF
>TRBV5-1|TRBJ2-7|TRBD1|NA
TGCGCCAGCAGCTTGGCCTTAACCCCGGGACAGGGGAGATCCTACGAGCAGTACTTC
CASSLALTPGQGRSYEQYF
>TRBV19|TRBJ1-3|NA|NA
TGTGCCAGTACCCTCTCTGGAAACACCATATATTTT
CASTLSGNTIYF
>TRBV6-2/TRBV6-3|TRBJ1-5|NA|NA
TGTGCCAGCAGTCCACACGGAGGGTCCCAGCATTTT
CASSPHGGSQHF
>TRBV4-2|TRBJ2-7|TRBD2|NA
TGTGCCAGCAGCCAAGAGATTCGGCTAGCGGGAGGTTTCGCCTACGAGCAGTACTTC
CASSQEIRLAGGFAYEQYF
>TRBV18|TRBJ1-2|NA|NA
TGTGCCAGCTCCTTCGGCGGGGTTGGCTACACCTTC
CASSFGGVGYTF
>TRBV6-2/TRBV6-3|TRBJ1-5|NA|NA
TGTGCCAGCAGTTATGGGAGGAGGAGGGATCAGCCCCAGCATTTT
CASSYGRRRDQPQHF
>TRBV2|TRBJ2-2|NA|NA
TGTGCCAGCACCGGAGCGGTCGCGAACACCGGGGAGCTGTTTTTT
CASTGAVANTGELFF
>TRBV5-1|TRBJ2-3|TRBD2|NA
TGCGCCAGCAGTTACCTAGCGGGAGCGGGAGATACGCAGTATTTT
CASSYLAGAGDTQYF
>TRBV29-1|TRBJ2-1|NA|NA
TGCAGCGCCATGAGCGGGACAAATGAGCAGTTCTTC
CSAMSGTNEQFF
>TRBV23-1|TRBJ1-2|NA|NA
TGCGCCAGCAGTCAGCCGAGAGAGCCTAACTATGGCTACACCTTC
CASSQPREPNYGYTF
>TRBV18|TRBJ1-1|NA|NA
TGTGCCAGCTCACCCCAACAGGGAAACCTGAACACTGAAGCTTTCTTT
CASSPQQGNLNTEAFF
>TRBV27|TRBJ2-3|TRBD2|NA
TGTGCCAGCAGTTCTCGGACTAGCGGAGCTAGCACAGATACGCAGTATTTT
CASSSRTSGASTDTQYF
>TRBV9|TRBJ2-3|NA|NA
TGTGCCAGCAGCGAATCTAGGCCAGATACGCAGTATTTT
CASSESRPDTQYF
>TRBV29-1|TRBJ2-7|NA|NA
TGCAGCGTTGGCCTAGCCTATACCGAGCAGTACTTC
CSVGLAYTEQYF
>TRBV27|TRBJ2-1|NA|NA
TGTGCCAGCAGCGCAGTAGCGGACTCCTACAATGAGCAGTTCTTC
CASSAVADSYNEQFF
>TRBV5-1|TRBJ2-5|TRBD2|NA
TGCGCCAGCAGCTTGGAGTGGGACGGCTTAGCGGGATCCCAAGAGACCCAGTACTTC
CASSLEWDGLAGSQETQYF
>TRBV19|TRBJ2-6|TRBD1|NA
TGTGCCAGTAGTATGAGGCCAGGGGGCGCTGGGGCCAACGTCCTGACTTTC
CASSMRPGGAGANVLTF
>TRBV12-3/TRBV12-4|TRBJ1-1|NA|NA
TGTGCCAGCAGCCCGTTACGGGGGACTGAAGCTTTCTTT
CASSPLRGTEAFF
>TRBV6-5|TRBJ1-2|NA|NA
TGTGCCAGCAGTTACGGGCAGGGGTCTATCTATGGCTACACCTTC
CASSYGQGSIYGYTF
>TRBV19|TRBJ1-1|TRBD1|NA
TGTGCCAGTAGTTCCCAAAGAGGGGGCGCTGAAGCTTTCTTT
CASSSQRGGAEAFF
>TRBV2|TRBJ2-2|TRBD2|once
TGTGCCAGCAGGGCGACTAGCGGGAGGGCCGGGGAGCTGTTTTTT
CASRATSGRAGELFF